Presented here are 32 T cell receptor beta chains from one specimen sequenced in a study of identical twins (dated by TCRdb to 2016 to 2017). Library preparation was by 5' RACE. Sequencing relied on an Illumina HiSeq 2000. The public reads were quality trimmed at Q25 with fastp and then assembled into clones with MiXCR by TCRdb, keeping productive beta chains. Identical CDR3 proteins give one entry, which carries the most common genes and DNA. The sample records approximately 670,000 distinct CDR3 sequences, 6% to 6.5% of which are singletons. The top ten constitute 1.5% to 2% of the sample. The sample consisted of naive T cells sorted from blood. The label giving this sample's cell subset or site can be read as: cells isolated with a human naive T-cell isolation kit. These receptors were taken from a man between 18 and 29 years old in good health.

The rearrangement uses TRBV5-1 and TRBJ2-7, with D tentatively TRBD2 (6 bases). In germline, CDR1 is SGHRS, CDR2 YFSETQ. There are 14 residues in the CDR3. Trimming stripped 4 bases from V and 5 bases from J, with 16 bases between. CDR3 in DNA: TGCGCCAGCAGCATCGGGACTCCTCGGCACGAGCAGTACTTC. Its translation: CASSIGTPRHEQYF.

This clonotype has a count of ten or more. The J gene is TRBJ2-2, the V gene TRBV4-1; D gene ambiguous. The CDR3 is 16 residues long. CDR1 MGHRA and CDR2 YSYEKL come from the germline V gene. V was clipped by 0 bases and J by 1 base, with 9 bases between them. The CDR3 here is CASSQDRVVNTGELFF. The CDR3 DNA follows: TGCGCCAGCAGCCAAGATCGGGTAGTGAACACCGGGGAGCTGTTTTTT.

This clonotype was counted many times. The rearrangement joins TRBV20-1 to TRBJ2-1, with D tentatively TRBD2 (6 bases). With 6 bases removed from V and 6 bases from J, the gap between germline ends came to 21 bases. From germline, CDR1 is DFQATT and CDR2 SNEGSKA (reference sequence). There are 15 residues in the CDR3. The CDR3 region is CSAINAEAGGNEQFF. The CDR3 nucleotides read TGCAGTGCCATTAACGCGGAAGCCGGGGGCAATGAGCAGTTCTTC.

The rearrangement joins TRBV15 to TRBJ2-7; TRBD2 is a possible D gene (5 bases). The CDR3 covers 14 residues. V was clipped by 7 bases and J by 6 bases, with 19 bases between them. CDR1 is LNHNV, CDR2 YYDKDF, per germline (reference sequence). CDR3 DNA: TGTGCCACCACGGCGGGCGAGGGTTTAGGCGAGCAGTACTTC. Its protein product is CATTAGEGLGEQYF. The full variable domain, in which reference TRBV15 and TRBJ2-7 provide the parts outside the CDR3, is DAMVIQNPRYQVTQFGKPVTLSCSQTLNHNVMYWYQQKSSQAPKLLFHYYDKDFNNEADTPDNFQSRRPNTSFCFLDIRSPGLGDTAMYLCATTAGEGLGEQYFGPGTRLTVT.

This clonotype has ten or more counts. This chain joins TRBV12-3 or TRBV12-4 and TRBJ2-3; 8 positions match TRBD2. The CDR3 loop spans 15 amino acids. V trimming: 6 bases; J trimming: 4 bases; junction bases outside the gene matches: 9. In DNA, the CDR3 is TGTGCCAGCAGCTTTTCGGGAGGGGGGGCAGATACGCAGTATTTT. This translates into CASSFSGGGADTQYF.

At least ten counts were recorded for this clonotype. In nucleotides, the CDR3 is TGCAGTGCAAGCCGTTTATTCAATGAGCAGTTCTTC. Translation gives CSASRLFNEQFF. The chain links TRBV20-1 to TRBJ2-1; unclear D gene. The CDR3 sequence is 12 residues long. The V gene's germline CDR1 is DFQATT and CDR2 SNEGSKA (reference sequence). V lost 6 bases to trimming and J lost 6 bases, with 12 bases between them.

The rearrangement joins TRBV28 to TRBJ1-5, with TRBD1 matching over 8 bases. Trimming at V came to 3 bases and at J to 4 bases, leaving 5 bases not matched to a gene. This CDR3 spans 15 amino acids. Germline CDR1 MDHEN, CDR2 SYDVKM. CDR3 residues: CASSFPRQGNQPQHF. The CDR3 DNA reads as TGTGCCAGCAGTTTCCCCCGACAGGGGAATCAGCCCCAGCATTTT.

This clonotype was seen ten or more times. The chain employs TRBV29-1 and TRBJ2-7; perhaps TRBD2 as D (6 bases). V lost 5 bases and J lost 4, with 30 bases in between. Germline V lookup: CDR1 SQVTM, CDR2 ANQGSEA. The CDR3 contains 18 residues. The CDR3 region has the DNA TGCAGCGTTTTTTTTTGGGGTAGCGGAGTTCGTCGAGGGTACGAGCAGTACTTC. Its protein product is CSVFFWGSGVRRGYEQYF.

This clonotype occurred a few times. The V gene is TRBV7-8, the J gene TRBJ2-7; D not certain. Trimming removed 5 bases from V and 5 bases from J, with 16 bases in between. This CDR3 is built from 14 residues. Germline values: CDR1 SGHVS, CDR2 FQNEAQ. This CDR3 reads CASSADRSGHEQYF. CDR3 in DNA: TGTGCCAGCAGCGCAGATAGATCCGGGCACGAGCAGTACTTC. The full variable domain, in which reference TRBV7-8 and TRBJ2-7 provide the parts outside the CDR3, is GAGVSQSPRYKVAKRGQDVALRCDPISGHVSLFWYQQALGQGPEFLTYFQNEAQLDKSGLPSDRFFAERPEGSVSTLKIQRTQQEDSAVYLCASSADRSGHEQYFGPGTRLTVT.

This clonotype was seen only a few times. The chain combines TRBV11-3 with TRBJ2-1; D tentatively reads TRBD1 or TRBD2 (5 bases each). The germline gives CDR1 SGHNT, CDR2 YENEEA. This CDR3 contains 16 residues. Trimming removed 0 bases at V and 4 bases at J, with 13 bases between. For the CDR3, the DNA is TGTGCCAGCAGCTTAGAGAGGGGACCTTCTTACAATGAGCAGTTCTTC. The encoded protein is CASSLERGPSYNEQFF.

This clonotype was recorded at least ten times. The chain links TRBV4-3 to TRBJ2-2, with no clear D. From germline, CDR1 is LGHNA and CDR2 YSLEER. The CDR3 has 16 amino acids. V lost 2 bases and J 6 bases, leaving 16 bases between the germline ends. CDR3 bases: TGCGCCAGCAGCCAACCATCTTACGGGCTCTCCGGGGAGCTGTTTTTT. Protein: CASSQPSYGLSGELFF.

Regarding this clonotype: A read error may be the cause here, since a much bigger clone is one base away. The chain carries TRBV12-3 or TRBV12-4 and TRBJ2-7, with 9 bases lining up with TRBD2. With V trimmed by 5 bases and J by 6 bases, 11 bases remained unmatched. This CDR3 contains 15 residues. This CDR3 reads CASSPTQGLASEQYF. The CDR3 DNA follows: TGTGCCAGCAGTCCCACCCAGGGACTAGCATCCGAGCAGTACTTC.

This clonotype was counted a few times. The chain recombines TRBV7-2 with TRBJ1-6; 11 nucleotides agree with TRBD1. V trimming: 1 base; J trimming: 9 bases; junction bases outside the gene matches: 5. From germline, CDR1 is SGHTA and CDR2 FQGNSA. The CDR3 contains 16 residues. DNA of the CDR3: TGTGCCAGCAGCTTAGTCGGGACAGGGGGTCTTTCACCCCTCCACTTT. Protein product: CASSLVGTGGLSPLHF.

CDR3: CASSYGTSGNNEQFF. CDR3 DNA sequence: TGTGCCAGCAGCTACGGGACATCCGGGAACAATGAGCAGTTCTTC. The V call is TRBV5-4, the J call TRBJ2-1; a possible D gene is TRBD1 (6 bases). Germline V gene sequence: CDR1 SGHNT, CDR2 YYREEE (reference sequence). Trimming cost V 3 bases and J 5 bases, with 15 bases left between them. The CDR3 loop spans 15 amino acids.

This clonotype occurred once. This chain links TRBV28 with TRBJ1-1; D unclear. The length of the CDR3 is 14 residues. Germline CDR1 is MDHEN and CDR2 is SYDVKM. The V end lost 4 bases, the J end lost 0 bases, and 9 bases lay between the germline ends. CDR3 bases: TGTGCCAGCAGTTCGTATAACATGAACACTGAAGCTTTCTTT. It specifies CASSSYNMNTEAFF.

This clonotype was seen only a few times. The J gene is TRBJ2-3, the V gene TRBV29-1; TRBD2 is a possible D gene (5 bases). From germline, CDR1 is SQVTM and CDR2 ANQGSEA. The CDR3 contains 14 residues. The V gene lost 5 bases and the J gene lost 1 base, with 13 bases spanning the gap. CDR3 residues: CSVRGRWGTDTQYF. The CDR3 DNA follows: TGCAGCGTTCGAGGGAGATGGGGCACAGATACGCAGTATTTT.

This clonotype was recorded many times. The chain is built from TRBV12-3 or TRBV12-4 and TRBJ1-2, with D maybe TRBD1 (5 bases). The germline V and J ends were trimmed by 7 bases and 4 bases, with 16 bases remaining between them. The CDR3 contains 14 residues. The CDR3 region has the DNA TGTGCCAGCACCCCGACCTCAGGGCTCTATGGCTACACCTTC. Translation gives CASTPTSGLYGYTF.

This clonotype was detected ten times or more. The chain employs TRBV12-3 or TRBV12-4 and TRBJ2-2; 7 bases are a match to TRBD2. The CDR3 consists of 15 residues. J was trimmed by 2 bases and V by 7 bases; bases with no gene match: 7. CDR3: CASTSSGANTGELFF. The CDR3 nucleotides are TGTGCCAGCACCTCTAGCGGAGCTAACACCGGGGAGCTGTTTTTT.

This clonotype was recorded a few times. The chain links TRBV12-3 or TRBV12-4 to TRBJ2-7; weak D call: TRBD2 (5 bases). The CDR3 extends over 16 amino acids. With 6 bases removed from V and 3 bases from J, the gap between germline ends came to 21 bases. The CDR3 is CASRRTEDGRVYEQYF. CDR3 in DNA: TGTGCCAGCAGGCGGACTGAGGACGGACGAGTCTACGAGCAGTACTTC.

The genes are TRBV6-5 and TRBJ2-5; TRBD2 matches 11 bases. This CDR3 spans 16 amino acids. V lost 7 bases, J lost 4 bases, and 11 bases stayed unmatched. Germline CDR1 is MNHEY and CDR2 is SVGAGI. CDR3 protein: CASTYSTSGSPETQYF. CDR3 DNA sequence: TGTGCCAGCACCTACTCCACTAGCGGGAGCCCAGAGACCCAGTACTTC.

This clonotype was recorded at least ten times. The chain employs TRBV7-2 and TRBJ1-3; D gene ambiguous. CDR3 length: 17 amino acids. Germline lookup yields CDR1 SGHTA and CDR2 FQGNSA. The germline V and J ends were trimmed by 1 base and 0 bases, with 13 bases remaining between them. The CDR3 DNA sequence: TGTGCCAGCAGCTTAGGGGAGGGCCCCTACTCTGGAAACACCATATATTTT. Its translation is CASSLGEGPYSGNTIYF.

The chain employs TRBV7-2 and TRBJ2-2; D not resolved. CDR1 is SGHTA, CDR2 FQGNSA, per germline. The CDR3 is 13 residues long. V gave up 3 bases and J gave up 6 bases, with 8 bases separating them. The CDR3 region is CASSLTASGELFF. The CDR3 DNA sequence: TGTGCCAGCAGCTTGACGGCGTCCGGGGAGCTGTTTTTT.

The genes are TRBV20-1 and TRBJ2-1; no clear D gene. Germline V gene lookup returns CDR1 DFQATT and CDR2 SNEGSKA (reference sequence). CDR3 length: 16 amino acids. Trimming removed 4 bases at V and 0 bases at J, with 16 bases between. In DNA, the CDR3 is TGCAGTGCTATAGAGTTTGCGGCTAGCTCCTACAATGAGCAGTTCTTC. It specifies CSAIEFAASSYNEQFF.

This clonotype has just a few counts. This rearrangement joins TRBV12-3 or TRBV12-4 to TRBJ2-1; maybe TRBD2 (5 bases). This CDR3 region has 13 residues. The V end was cut by 5 bases, the J end by 15 bases, with 20 bases between. The CDR3 sequence: CASSPDRDPTLFF. The CDR3 DNA follows: TGTGCCAGCAGTCCGGACCGGGATCCAACCCTGTTCTTC.

In its sample, this clonotype was seen a few times. The V call is TRBV7-3, the J call TRBJ2-3; D is possibly TRBD1 or TRBD2 (5 bases each). V was trimmed by 2 bases and J by 6 bases, leaving 15 bases between them. Germline V gives CDR1 SGHTA, CDR2 FQGTGA. The CDR3 consists of 15 residues. This CDR3 is CASSLERGLRDTQYF. The CDR3 nucleotides are TGTGCCAGCAGCTTAGAGAGGGGCCTCCGGGATACGCAGTATTTT.

This sequence joins TRBV6-5 and TRBJ1-5; D is perhaps TRBD1 (6 bases). The CDR3 consists of 16 residues. The V end was cut by 4 bases, the J end by 8 bases, with 21 bases between. Germline-derived CDR1 and CDR2 are MNHEY and SVGAGI. CDR3 in DNA: TGTGCCAGCAGTTCTCTAGGAACAGGGAAGGGGGAGCCCCAGCATTTT. It specifies CASSSLGTGKGEPQHF.

In this sample, this clonotype turned up many times. The rearrangement links TRBV29-1 to TRBJ1-1; a weak D match, TRBD1 (5 bases). This CDR3 has 14 amino acids. V was trimmed by 1 base and J by 6 bases, leaving 15 bases between them. Germline V gene data show CDR1 as SQVTM and CDR2 as ANQGSEA. CDR3 in amino acids: CSVEGEAGEAEAFF. Written as DNA, the CDR3 is TGCAGCGTTGAAGGGGAAGCGGGGGAGGCTGAAGCTTTCTTT. Full variable domain (missing parts from reference TRBV29-1 and TRBJ1-1): SAVISQKPSRDICQRGTSLTIQCQVDSQVTMMFWYRQQPGQSLTLIATANQGSEATYESGFVIDKFPISRPNLTFSTLTVSNMSPEDSSIYLCSVEGEAGEAEAFFGQGTRLTVV.

V and J are TRBV19 and TRBJ2-5; D is unclear. Trimming took off 4 bases at V and 3 bases at J, with 9 bases between the two ends. Per the germline V gene, CDR1 is LNHDA and CDR2 is SQIVND (reference sequence). This CDR3 is built from 13 residues. The CDR3 DNA sequence: TGTGCCAGTAGTAGCACGCAGGAAGAGACCCAGTACTTC. It specifies CASSSTQEETQYF.

This clonotype appeared a few times. V gene TRBV20-1 combines with J gene TRBJ2-3; 8 bases fit TRBD2. The germline gives CDR1 DFQATT, CDR2 SNEGSKA (reference sequence). V lost 1 base and J lost 0; bases outside the gene matches: 9. This CDR3 is 17 amino acids long. CDR3 DNA: TGCAGTGCTAGAGGCGCGGGAGGAGGACTTAGCACAGATACGCAGTATTTT. The encoded protein is CSARGAGGGLSTDTQYF.

This clonotype was counted many times. The gene calls are TRBV10-3 and TRBJ1-1, with D perhaps matching TRBD1 (5 bases). Germline V lookup: CDR1 ENHRY, CDR2 SYGVKD. The V end was cut by 0 bases, the J end by 3 bases, with 5 bases between. This CDR3 is 13 amino acids long. CDR3 sequence: CAISESRDTEAFF. In DNA, the CDR3 is TGTGCCATCAGTGAGTCCAGGGACACTGAAGCTTTCTTT.

This chain connects TRBV6-1 to TRBJ1-2; no reliable D call. CDR1 and CDR2 (germline): MNHNS, SASEGT. CDR3 length: 14 amino acids. Trimming stripped 2 bases from V and 5 bases from J, with 12 bases between. The CDR3 nucleotides read TGTGCCAGCAGTGAAAATGGCGGACTTTATGGCTACACCTTC. Its protein product is CASSENGGLYGYTF.

The rearrangement joins TRBV12-3 or TRBV12-4 to TRBJ2-5; D perhaps matches TRBD1 (6 bases). The CDR3 is 14 amino acids. V lost 1 base to trimming and J lost 5 bases, with 11 bases between them. Written as DNA, the CDR3 is TGTGCCAGCAGTTTAGGAGAAAGGGGGGAGACCCAGTACTTC. This translates into CASSLGERGETQYF.